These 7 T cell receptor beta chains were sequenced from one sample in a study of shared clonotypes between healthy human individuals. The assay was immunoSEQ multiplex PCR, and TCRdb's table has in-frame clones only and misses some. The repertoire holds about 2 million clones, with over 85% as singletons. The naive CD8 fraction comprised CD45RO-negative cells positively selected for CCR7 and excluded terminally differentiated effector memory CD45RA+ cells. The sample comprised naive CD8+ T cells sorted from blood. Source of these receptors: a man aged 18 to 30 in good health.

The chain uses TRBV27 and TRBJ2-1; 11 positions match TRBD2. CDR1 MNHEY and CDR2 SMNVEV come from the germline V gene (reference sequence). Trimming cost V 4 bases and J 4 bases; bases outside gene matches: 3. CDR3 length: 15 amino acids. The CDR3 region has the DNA TGTGCCAGCAGTTCCGCTAGCGGGGGGTACAATGAGCAGTTCTTC. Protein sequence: CASSSASGGYNEQFF.

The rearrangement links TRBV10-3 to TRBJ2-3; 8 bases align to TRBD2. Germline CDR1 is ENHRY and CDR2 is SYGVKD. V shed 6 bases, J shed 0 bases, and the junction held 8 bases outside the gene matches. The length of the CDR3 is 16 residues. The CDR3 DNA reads TGTGCCATCAGCGATTATAGCGGGGATAGCACAGATACGCAGTATTTT. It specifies CAISDYSGDSTDTQYF.

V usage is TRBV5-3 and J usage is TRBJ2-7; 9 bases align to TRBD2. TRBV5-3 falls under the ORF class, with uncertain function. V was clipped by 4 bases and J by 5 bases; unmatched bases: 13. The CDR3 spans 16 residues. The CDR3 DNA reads TGTGCCAGAAGCGGGGCCCAGCGGGAGGAGGAGGACGAGCAGTACTTC. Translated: CARSGAQREEEDEQYF.

DNA for the CDR3: TGCAGCGAGGACAGGGTGAGTTCACCCCTCCACTTT. It yields the protein CSEDRVSSPLHF. The rearrangement joins TRBV29-1 to TRBJ1-6; 8 bases line up with TRBD1. Germline values: CDR1 SQVTM, CDR2 ANQGSEA. The J segment lost 9 bases and the V segment lost 7 bases, leaving 5 bases of the junction unmatched. This CDR3 is 12 amino acids long.

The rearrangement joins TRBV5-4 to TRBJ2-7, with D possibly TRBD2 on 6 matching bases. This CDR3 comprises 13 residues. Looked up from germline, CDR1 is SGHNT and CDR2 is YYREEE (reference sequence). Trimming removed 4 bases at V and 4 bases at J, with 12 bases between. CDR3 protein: CASSAGPLYEQYF. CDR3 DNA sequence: TGTGCCAGCAGCGCGGGACCGCTGTACGAGCAGTACTTC. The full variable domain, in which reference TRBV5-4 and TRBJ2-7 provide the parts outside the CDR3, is ETGVTQSPTHLIKTRGQQVTLRCSSQSGHNTVSWYQQALGQGPQFIFQYYREEENGRGNFPPRFSGLQFPNYSSELNVNALELDDSALYLCASSAGPLYEQYFGPGTRLTVT.

CDR3 DNA sequence: TGTGCCAGCAGACCGACAGGACCTACCTACGAGCAGTACTTC. Protein: CASRPTGPTYEQYF. The V and J genes are TRBV27 and TRBJ2-7; D is perhaps TRBD1 (6 bases). The CDR3 has 14 residues. The V and J ends lost 6 bases and 2 bases respectively, with 14 bases between them. Germline V gives CDR1 MNHEY, CDR2 SMNVEV (reference sequence).

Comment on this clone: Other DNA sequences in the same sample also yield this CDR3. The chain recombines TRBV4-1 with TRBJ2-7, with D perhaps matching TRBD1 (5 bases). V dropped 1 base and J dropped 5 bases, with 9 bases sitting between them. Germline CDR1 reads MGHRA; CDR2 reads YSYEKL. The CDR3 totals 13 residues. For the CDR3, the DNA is TGCGCCAGCAGCCAAGGGCAGGGCCACGAGCAGTACTTC. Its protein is CASSQGQGHEQYF.